These T cell receptor beta chains were read from a single sample in a study of blood T cell repertoires in COVID-19. Produced via immunoSEQ multiplex PCR; TCRdb's table is partial and in-frame only. The sample holds around 620,000 clones, about nine tenths seen once. The sequenced sample was peripheral blood. Every receptor here comes from a woman aged 18-35 years with acute or convalescent COVID-19. Both conserved end residues are part of each CDR3. A D gene is named only where the DNA matches it firmly. For some rows the clone size is stated as once, few or many, or as a class when expanded; others skip it.

>TRBJ1-5|TRBV29-1|.|.
TGCGCCGGAGGGGACGGGAATCAGCCCCAGCATTTT
CAGGDGNQPQHF
>TRBJ2-7|TRBV12-3/TRBV12-4|.|.
TGTGCCAGCAGTTTTGGCATTCGCTACGAGCAGTACTTC
CASSFGIRYEQYF
>TRBJ2-7|TRBV15|TRBD1|.
TGTGCCACCAGCAGAGGACAGGGGGGGTACGAGCAGTACTTC
CATSRGQGGYEQYF
>TRBJ2-1|TRBV14|.|.
TGTGCCAGCAGCCAGAGGCTTTCACCTTACAATGAGCAGTTCTTC
CASSQRLSPYNEQFF
>TRBJ2-3|TRBV6-2/TRBV6-3|.|.
TGTGCCAGCAGTTACCTGGATACGCAGTATTTT
CASSYLDTQYF
>TRBJ2-6|TRBV19|.|.
TGTGCCAGTAGTCCCCAGGGGAGGGCTGGGGCCAACGTCCTGACTTTC
CASSPQGRAGANVLTF
>TRBJ2-2|TRBV6-2/TRBV6-3|.|many
TGTGCCAGCAGTTACGGTGGGGGACACAGCGGGGAGCTGTTTTTT
CASSYGGGHSGELFF
>TRBJ2-7|TRBV5-6|TRBD1|once
TGTGCCAGCAGCTTTCGACAGGGGAGGTCCTACGAGCAGTACTTC
CASSFRQGRSYEQYF
>TRBJ1-2|TRBV5-4|.|.
TGTGCCAGCAGCTCTCCAGGATCCAAAAGGAACGATGGCTACACCTTC
CASSSPGSKRNDGYTF
>TRBJ1-1|TRBV14|.|.
TGTGCCAGCAGCAGGGACTGGACTGAAGCTTTCTTT
CASSRDWTEAFF
>TRBJ1-2|TRBV6-6|.|.
TGTGCCAGCGGACCAGGGTTGTCTGGCTACACCTTC
CASGPGLSGYTF
>TRBJ2-7|TRBV7-8|TRBD1|.
TGTGCCAGCAGCAACTCAGGGGGTGGCGAGCAGTACTTC
CASSNSGGGEQYF
>TRBJ1-1|TRBV27|.|.
TGTGCCAGCAGTTTACTGACACGTAGGAACACTGAAGCTTTCTTT
CASSLLTRRNTEAFF
>TRBJ1-1|TRBV7-8|.|once
TGTGCCAGCAGCCTCCAGGTCCCCACTGAAGCTTTCTTT
CASSLQVPTEAFF
>TRBJ1-2|TRBV19|.|.
TGTGCCAGTAGTACTCAGGGGAAAGGGAACTTCTATGGCTACACCTTC
CASSTQGKGNFYGYTF
>TRBJ2-3|TRBV5-1|TRBD2|.
TGCGCCAGCAGCCCCTTAGCGGGGGGCAGCACAGATACGCAGTATTTT
CASSPLAGGSTDTQYF
>TRBJ2-3|TRBV9|.|.
TGTGCCAGCAGCGTAGTTGGGACACCATCCACAGATACGCAGTATTTT
CASSVVGTPSTDTQYF
>TRBJ2-1|TRBV5-1|TRBD2|.
TGCGCCAGCAGCTTGGACGGGACTAGCTCCTACAATGAGCAGTTCTTC
CASSLDGTSSYNEQFF
>TRBJ2-7|TRBV10-2|TRBD1|.
TGCGCCAGCAGTGAGTCGGGGTGGAGGGCGGACAGGGGCTACGAGCAGTACTTC
CASSESGWRADRGYEQYF
>TRBJ1-2|TRBV19|TRBD1|.
TGTGCCAGTACCTCCCGGTGGGACAGGGCCCTTTTGGTTGGCTACACCTTC
CASTSRWDRALLVGYTF
>TRBJ1-1|TRBV9|.|.
TGTGCCAGCAGCGTAGGTGGGACTCCCCTACAAGCTTTCTTT
CASSVGGTPLQAFF
>TRBJ2-7|TRBV7-5|.|.
TGTGCCAGAAGTTTATCCAGGGATTACGAGCAGTACTTC
CARSLSRDYEQYF
>TRBJ1-1|TRBV20-1|.|.
TGCAGTGCTAGCCAGGGCACTGAAGCTTTCTTT
CSASQGTEAFF
>TRBJ1-1|TRBV13|TRBD1|once
TGTGCCAGCAGTACACAGGGGACTGAAGCTTTCTTT
CASSTQGTEAFF
>TRBJ1-1|TRBV7-2|.|.
TGTGCCAGCAGCTCCCCCCGGCGGGTTGGTCGGAACACTGAAGCTTTCTTT
CASSSPRRVGRNTEAFF
>TRBJ2-2|TRBV6-5|.|.
TGTGCCAGCACTCGCGGGTGGGTCACCGGGGAGCTGTTTTTT
CASTRGWVTGELFF
>TRBJ1-1|TRBV24-1|.|once
TGTGCCACCAGCACGGGATATTTGGGGGCGACTAATAGAGGGGACACTGAAGCTTTCTTT
CATSTGYLGATNRGDTEAFF
>TRBJ1-4|TRBV3-1/TRBV3-2|.|.
TGTGCCAGCAGCCGACAGTCATTTAATGAAAAACTGTTTTTT
CASSRQSFNEKLFF
>TRBJ1-1|TRBV7-9|TRBD1|.
TGTGCCAGCACCGGACAGGACACTGAAGCTTTCTTT
CASTGQDTEAFF
>TRBJ2-2|TRBV3-1/TRBV3-2|TRBD2|.
TGTGCCAGCAGATATATAGCGGGGGGTAACACCGGGGAGCTGTTTTTT
CASRYIAGGNTGELFF
>TRBJ1-2|TRBV6-7|.|.
TGTGCCACCTACCCCCGGGGGGCCTACTATGGCTACACCTTC
CATYPRGAYYGYTF
>TRBJ1-1|TRBV5-1|TRBD1|.
TGCGCCAGCAGCTGGAAACCGGGACAGGGGGGCACTGAAGCTTTCTTT
CASSWKPGQGGTEAFF
>TRBJ2-7|TRBV14|.|once
TGTGCCAGCAGCCAAGTTCTAAGTGGCGAGCAGTACTTC
CASSQVLSGEQYF
>TRBJ1-2|TRBV24-1|TRBD1|.
TGTGCCACCAGTGATCACAGGGGGGACTATGGCTACACCTTC
CATSDHRGDYGYTF
>TRBJ2-1|TRBV5-1|TRBD2|.
TGCGCCAGCAGCTTGAGCGGGGGGCCCTACAATGAGCAGTTCTTC
CASSLSGGPYNEQFF
>TRBJ2-7|TRBV2|TRBD2|.
TGTGCCAGCAGTGGGGCTAGCGGGGGCGAGCAGTACTTC
CASSGASGGEQYF
>TRBJ1-2|TRBV5-1|.|.
TGCGCCAGCAGCTTGGGGCAGGTGGTAAATGGCTACACCTTC
CASSLGQVVNGYTF
>TRBJ1-3|TRBV7-6|.|.
TGTGCCAGCAGCTCGAGAGGGACATCTGGAAACACCATATATTTT
CASSSRGTSGNTIYF
>TRBJ2-2|TRBV4-1|TRBD2|.
TGCGCCAGCAGCCGGCTAGCGGGGGGGCTAAACACCGGGGAGCTGTTTTTT
CASSRLAGGLNTGELFF
>TRBJ2-2|TRBV18|TRBD1|.
TGTGCCAGCTCACGAACCTCGGGACAGTCGGCCGGGGAGCTGTTTTTT
CASSRTSGQSAGELFF
>TRBJ2-5|TRBV4-1|.|.
TGCGCCAGCAGCCAAGATCAGTCCGCCCTCTACTTC
CASSQDQSALYF
>TRBJ2-3|TRBV11-2|TRBD1|.
TGTGCCAGCAGCCCCGGGACAGGGGGAACAGATACGCAGTATTTT
CASSPGTGGTDTQYF
>TRBJ2-2|TRBV5-4|.|.
TGTGCCAGCAGCTCTCGGGGGACCGGGGAGCTGTTTTTT
CASSSRGTGELFF
>TRBJ1-1|TRBV7-8|.|.
TGTGCCAGCATGGGAACAGGGTCTGAAGCTTTCTTT
CASMGTGSEAFF
>TRBJ1-1|TRBV9|.|.
TGTGCCAGCAGCGTAGGTAGTGCGTTCACTGAAGCTTTCTTT
CASSVGSAFTEAFF
>TRBJ1-2|TRBV28|.|once
TGTGCCACCGAAGCCTTGGAGGCCGCTTTTTATGGCTACACCTTC
CATEALEAAFYGYTF
>TRBJ1-1|TRBV5-1|TRBD1|.
TGCGCCAGCAGCTTGGCCAGGGGGCGAGCACTTAGGAAGAACACTGAAGCTTTCTTT
CASSLARGRALRKNTEAFF
>TRBJ2-7|TRBV20-1|.|.
TGCAGTGCCGAACAGGGCTACGAGCAGTACTTC
CSAEQGYEQYF
>TRBJ2-2|TRBV27|.|.
TGTGCCAGCAGGTTCCTCAACACCGGGGAGCTGTTTTTT
CASRFLNTGELFF
>TRBJ1-1|TRBV24-1|.|.
TGTGCCACCAGTGACCCGGGACCCCGGGGGACTGAAGCTTTCTTT
CATSDPGPRGTEAFF
>TRBJ1-1|TRBV7-9|.|.
TGTGCCAGCAGCTCCCAGGTTACGAACACTGAAGCTTTCTTT
CASSSQVTNTEAFF
>TRBJ1-1|TRBV27|.|.
TGTGCCAGCAGTTTAGCCCCGTGGCTGAACACTGAAGCTTTCTTT
CASSLAPWLNTEAFF
>TRBJ1-2|TRBV19|.|once
TGTGCCAGTAGTATATTGTCAGGGAGGGACTATGGCTACACCTTC
CASSILSGRDYGYTF
>TRBJ1-3|TRBV4-3|.|.
TGCGCCAGCAGCCGAGGGAGGGAAGGAGGAAACACCATATATTTT
CASSRGREGGNTIYF
>TRBJ1-2|TRBV7-8|TRBD1|.
TGTGCCAGCAGCAAAAGCAGGACAGGGACACCTAACTATGGCTACACCTTC
CASSKSRTGTPNYGYTF